Given below is one TCR beta chain in context. Trimming cost V 1 base and J 4 bases, with 13 bases left between them. CDR1 and CDR2 (germline): LNHNV, YYDKDF (reference sequence). The CDR3 sequence is 15 residues long. Authors' processing steps: Amplification of reference gene primers provided the estimated nucleated cell counts. Generated by immunoSEQ multiplex PCR, the TCRdb table keeps only in-frame clones and is missing some. V, J and clone size are taken as reported in that table, and D and trimming were inferred from the DNA itself. This table has about 75,000 clones, less than 85% appearing once. These data come from a study of blood T cell repertoires in COVID-19. Across the whole study: Donors in the United States, Italy and Spain gave samples during acute or convalescent COVID-19. T cells, B-cell-depleted T cells, or PBMCs supplied cDNA or gDNA.

V usage is TRBV15 and J usage is TRBJ1-2, with D hard to call. The source material was peripheral blood. This TCR was recovered from a human donor with acute or convalescent COVID-19. The donor label of this sample is uncertain. CDR3 region: CATSRGTGMAYGYTF. CDR3 sequence (DNA): TGTGCCACCAGCAGAGGCACGGGGATGGCCTATGGCTACACCTTC.